This T cell receptor (beta chain) was profiled in a study of CDR3 diversity in severe acne. One entry per CDR3 protein results from TCRdb running MiXCR on the PCR reads. The table shows around 91,000 distinct CDR3 sequences, with 50% to 65% occurring only once. Unmatched junction bases numbered 8, after V lost 1 base and J lost 11 bases. The CDR3 is made up of 15 amino acids. Germline CDR1 and CDR2: SEHNR and FQNEAQ (reference sequence). The chain carries TRBV7-9 and TRBJ2-2; 9 bases match TRBD2. The origin of this receptor is a male donor in good health, without acne. The sample taken for sequencing was blood. The chain's CDR3 is CASSLGGRAIHELFF. CDR3 DNA: TGTGCCAGCAGCTTAGGCGGGAGGGCCATCCACGAGCTGTTTTTT.